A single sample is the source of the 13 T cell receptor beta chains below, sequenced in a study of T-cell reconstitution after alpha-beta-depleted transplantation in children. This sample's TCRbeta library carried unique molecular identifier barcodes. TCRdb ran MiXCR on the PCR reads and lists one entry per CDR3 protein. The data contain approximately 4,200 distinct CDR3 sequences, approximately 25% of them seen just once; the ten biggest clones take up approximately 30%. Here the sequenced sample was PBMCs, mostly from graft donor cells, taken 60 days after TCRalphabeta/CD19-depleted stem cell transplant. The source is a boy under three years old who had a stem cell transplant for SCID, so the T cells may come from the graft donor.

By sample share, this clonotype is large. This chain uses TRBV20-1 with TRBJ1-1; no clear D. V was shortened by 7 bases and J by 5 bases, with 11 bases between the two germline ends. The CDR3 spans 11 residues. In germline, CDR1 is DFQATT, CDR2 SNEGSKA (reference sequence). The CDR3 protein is CSVGSLTEAFF. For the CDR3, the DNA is TGCAGTGTAGGAAGTTTGACTGAAGCTTTCTTT.

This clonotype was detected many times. CDR3 amino acids: CASSLAFGDTGELFF. The CDR3 region has the DNA TGTGCCAGCAGCTTGGCCTTTGGGGACACCGGGGAGCTGTTTTTT. This chain connects TRBV5-6 to TRBJ2-2; D is uncertain. V was shortened by 0 bases and J by 3 bases, with 9 bases between the two germline ends. The CDR3 is made up of 15 amino acids. Germline assignment: CDR1 SGHDT and CDR2 YYEEEE.

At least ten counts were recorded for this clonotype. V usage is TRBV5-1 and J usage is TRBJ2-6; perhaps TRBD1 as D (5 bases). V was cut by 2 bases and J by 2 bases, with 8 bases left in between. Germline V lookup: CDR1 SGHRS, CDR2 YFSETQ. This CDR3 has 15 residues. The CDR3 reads CASSFRAAGANVLTF. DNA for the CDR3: TGCGCCAGCAGCTTCAGGGCAGCTGGGGCCAACGTCCTGACTTTC.

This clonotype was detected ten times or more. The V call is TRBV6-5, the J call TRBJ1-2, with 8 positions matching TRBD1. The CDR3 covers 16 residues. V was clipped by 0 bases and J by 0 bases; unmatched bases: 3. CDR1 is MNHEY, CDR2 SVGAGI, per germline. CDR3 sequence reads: CASSYSWTGTNYGYTF. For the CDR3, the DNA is TGTGCCAGCAGTTACTCGTGGACAGGGACTAACTATGGCTACACCTTC.

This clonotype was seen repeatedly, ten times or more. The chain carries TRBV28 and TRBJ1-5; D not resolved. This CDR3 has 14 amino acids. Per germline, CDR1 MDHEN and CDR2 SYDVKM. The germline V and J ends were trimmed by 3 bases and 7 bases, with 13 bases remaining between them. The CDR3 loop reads CASSLPDRKQPQHF. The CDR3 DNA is TGTGCCAGCAGTTTGCCCGATAGAAAGCAGCCCCAGCATTTT.

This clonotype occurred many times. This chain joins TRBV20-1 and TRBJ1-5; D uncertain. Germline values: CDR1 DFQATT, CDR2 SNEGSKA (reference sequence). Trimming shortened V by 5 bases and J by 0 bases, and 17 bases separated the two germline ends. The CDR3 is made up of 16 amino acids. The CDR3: CSARLPGQFSNQPQHF. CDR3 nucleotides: TGCAGTGCTCGCCTCCCCGGGCAATTTAGCAATCAGCCCCAGCATTTT.

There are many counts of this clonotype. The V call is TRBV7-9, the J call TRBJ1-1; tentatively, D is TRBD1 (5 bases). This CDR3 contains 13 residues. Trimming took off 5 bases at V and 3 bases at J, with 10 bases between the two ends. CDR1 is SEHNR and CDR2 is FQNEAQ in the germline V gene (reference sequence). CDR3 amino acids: CASSVRGDTEAFF. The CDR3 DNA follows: TGTGCCAGCAGCGTCCGAGGGGACACTGAAGCTTTCTTT.

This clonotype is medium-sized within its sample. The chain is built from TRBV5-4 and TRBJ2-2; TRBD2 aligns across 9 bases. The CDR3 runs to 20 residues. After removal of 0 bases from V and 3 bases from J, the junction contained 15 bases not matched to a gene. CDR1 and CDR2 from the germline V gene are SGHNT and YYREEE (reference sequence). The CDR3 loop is CASSLVLAGGLLAYTGELFF. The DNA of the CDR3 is TGTGCCAGCAGCTTGGTACTGGCGGGGGGGCTCCTAGCTTACACCGGGGAGCTGTTTTTT.

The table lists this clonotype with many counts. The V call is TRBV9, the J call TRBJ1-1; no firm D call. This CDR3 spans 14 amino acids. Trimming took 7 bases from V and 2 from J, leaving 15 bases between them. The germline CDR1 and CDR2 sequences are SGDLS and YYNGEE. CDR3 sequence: CASGRQAQNTEAFF. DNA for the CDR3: TGTGCCAGCGGACGCCAGGCCCAAAACACTGAAGCTTTCTTT.

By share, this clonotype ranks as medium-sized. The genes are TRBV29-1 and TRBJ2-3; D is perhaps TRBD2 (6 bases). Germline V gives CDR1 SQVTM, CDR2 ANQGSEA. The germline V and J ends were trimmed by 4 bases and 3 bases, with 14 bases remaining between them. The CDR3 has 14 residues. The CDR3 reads CSVVSGGQTDTQYF. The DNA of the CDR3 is TGCAGCGTTGTGTCCGGGGGTCAAACAGATACGCAGTATTTT.

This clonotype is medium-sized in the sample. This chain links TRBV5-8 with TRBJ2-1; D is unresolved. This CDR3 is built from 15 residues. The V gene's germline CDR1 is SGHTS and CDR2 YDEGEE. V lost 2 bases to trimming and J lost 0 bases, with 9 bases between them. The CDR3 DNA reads TGTGCCAGCAGCTTTGGGGTTAGCTCCTACAATGAGCAGTTCTTC. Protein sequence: CASSFGVSSYNEQFF.

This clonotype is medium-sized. The CDR3 DNA reads TGTGCCAGCAGTTTTAGGGGGGGCAGCTCCTACGAGCAGTACTTC. Protein product: CASSFRGGSSYEQYF. This chain connects TRBV7-9 to TRBJ2-7, with D tentatively TRBD2 (7 bases). The CDR3 covers 15 residues. Germline V CDR1 and CDR2: SEHNR, FQNEAQ (reference sequence). Trimming took off 6 bases at V and 0 bases at J, with 15 bases between the two ends.

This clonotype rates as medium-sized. The DNA of the CDR3 is TGTGCCAGCAGCTTCCTCAGGGGGGCATACCAAGAGACCCAGTACTTC. Translating it yields CASSFLRGAYQETQYF. V gene TRBV7-9 combines with J gene TRBJ2-5; possibly TRBD1 for D (7 bases). Trimming took 3 bases from V and 0 from J, leaving 14 bases between them. Per the germline V gene, CDR1 is SEHNR and CDR2 is FQNEAQ (reference sequence). The length of the CDR3 is 16 residues. Based on the CDR3 plus reference TRBV7-9 and TRBJ2-5, the full variable domain is DTGVSQNPRHKITKRGQNVTFRCDPISEHNRLYWYRQTLGQGPEFLTYFQNEAQLEKSRLLSDRFSAERPKGSFSTLEIQRTEQGDSAMYLCASSFLRGAYQETQYFGPGTRLLVL.